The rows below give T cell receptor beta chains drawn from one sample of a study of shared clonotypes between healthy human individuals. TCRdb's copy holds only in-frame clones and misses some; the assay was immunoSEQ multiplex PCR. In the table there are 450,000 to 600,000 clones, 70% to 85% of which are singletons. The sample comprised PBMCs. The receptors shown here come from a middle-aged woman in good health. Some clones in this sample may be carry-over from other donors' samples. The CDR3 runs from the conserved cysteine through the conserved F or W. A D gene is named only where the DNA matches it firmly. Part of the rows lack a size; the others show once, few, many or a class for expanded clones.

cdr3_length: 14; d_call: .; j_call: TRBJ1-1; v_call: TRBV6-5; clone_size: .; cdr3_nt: TGTGCCAGCAGTTATGTCGGGACAAACACTGAAGCTTTCTTT; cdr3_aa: CASSYVGTNTEAFF
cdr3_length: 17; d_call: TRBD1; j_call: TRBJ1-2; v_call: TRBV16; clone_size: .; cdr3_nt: TGTGCCAGCAGCCATCCCTGGGGGACAGGGAGACACTATGGCTACACCTTC; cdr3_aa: CASSHPWGTGRHYGYTF
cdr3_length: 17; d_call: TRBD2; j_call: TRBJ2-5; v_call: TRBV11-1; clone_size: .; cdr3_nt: TGTGCCAGCAGCCAACAGTTAGCGGGAGAGGGGAGAGAGACCCAGTACTTC; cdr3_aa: CASSQQLAGEGRETQYF
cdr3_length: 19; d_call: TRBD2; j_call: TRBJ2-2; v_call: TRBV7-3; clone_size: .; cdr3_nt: TGTGCCAGCAGCTTAATGCTAGCGGGAGGGCCCATGAACACCGGGGAGCTGTTTTTT; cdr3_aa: CASSLMLAGGPMNTGELFF
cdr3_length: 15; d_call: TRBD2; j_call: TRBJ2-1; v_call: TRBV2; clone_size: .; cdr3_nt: TGTGCCAGCACGCTTAGCGGGAGGGCCGGGAATGAGCAGTTCTTC; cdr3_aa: CASTLSGRAGNEQFF
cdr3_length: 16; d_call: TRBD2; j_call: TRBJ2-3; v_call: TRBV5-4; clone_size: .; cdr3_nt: TGTGCCAGCAGCACCGAAGCGGGGCAGGTCACAGATACGCAGTATTTT; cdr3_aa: CASSTEAGQVTDTQYF
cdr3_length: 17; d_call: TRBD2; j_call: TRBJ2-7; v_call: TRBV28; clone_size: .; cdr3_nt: TGTGCCAGCAGTTCTCCCCCTCTAGCGGGCCCCTCCTACGAGCAGTACTTC; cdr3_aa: CASSSPPLAGPSYEQYF
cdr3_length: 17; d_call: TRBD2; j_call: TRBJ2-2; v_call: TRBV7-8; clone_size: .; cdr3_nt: TGTGCCAGCAGCTTAGCGAATAGCGGGATTGACACCGGGGAGCTGTTTTTT; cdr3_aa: CASSLANSGIDTGELFF
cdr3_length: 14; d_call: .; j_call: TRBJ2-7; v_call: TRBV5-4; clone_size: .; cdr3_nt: TGTGCCAGCAGCTCCGGGACGCCTTCCTACGAGCAGTACTTC; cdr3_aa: CASSSGTPSYEQYF
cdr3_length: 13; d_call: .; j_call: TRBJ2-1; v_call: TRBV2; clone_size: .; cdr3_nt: TGTGCCAGCAGTGAAGGGTGGGGGGATGAGCAGTTCTTC; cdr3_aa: CASSEGWGDEQFF
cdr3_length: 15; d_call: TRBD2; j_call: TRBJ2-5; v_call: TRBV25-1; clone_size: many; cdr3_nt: TGTGCCAGCAATTCGGGACTAGCGGGGCAAGAGACCCAGTACTTC; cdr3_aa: CASNSGLAGQETQYF
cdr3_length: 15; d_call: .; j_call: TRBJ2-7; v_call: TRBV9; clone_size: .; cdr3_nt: TGTGCCAGCAGCGTAGGTGGGGCCAGCTCCTACGAGCAGTACTTC; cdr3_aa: CASSVGGASSYEQYF
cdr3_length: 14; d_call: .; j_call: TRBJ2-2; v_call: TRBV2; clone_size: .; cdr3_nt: TGTGCCAGCAGTCGCTTGACTCCGCCCGGGGAGCTGTTTTTT; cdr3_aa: CASSRLTPPGELFF
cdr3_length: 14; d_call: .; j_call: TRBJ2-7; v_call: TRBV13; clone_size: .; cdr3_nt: TGTGCCAGCAGCTTCTGGGACGTCGCCTACGAGCAGTACTTC; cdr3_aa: CASSFWDVAYEQYF